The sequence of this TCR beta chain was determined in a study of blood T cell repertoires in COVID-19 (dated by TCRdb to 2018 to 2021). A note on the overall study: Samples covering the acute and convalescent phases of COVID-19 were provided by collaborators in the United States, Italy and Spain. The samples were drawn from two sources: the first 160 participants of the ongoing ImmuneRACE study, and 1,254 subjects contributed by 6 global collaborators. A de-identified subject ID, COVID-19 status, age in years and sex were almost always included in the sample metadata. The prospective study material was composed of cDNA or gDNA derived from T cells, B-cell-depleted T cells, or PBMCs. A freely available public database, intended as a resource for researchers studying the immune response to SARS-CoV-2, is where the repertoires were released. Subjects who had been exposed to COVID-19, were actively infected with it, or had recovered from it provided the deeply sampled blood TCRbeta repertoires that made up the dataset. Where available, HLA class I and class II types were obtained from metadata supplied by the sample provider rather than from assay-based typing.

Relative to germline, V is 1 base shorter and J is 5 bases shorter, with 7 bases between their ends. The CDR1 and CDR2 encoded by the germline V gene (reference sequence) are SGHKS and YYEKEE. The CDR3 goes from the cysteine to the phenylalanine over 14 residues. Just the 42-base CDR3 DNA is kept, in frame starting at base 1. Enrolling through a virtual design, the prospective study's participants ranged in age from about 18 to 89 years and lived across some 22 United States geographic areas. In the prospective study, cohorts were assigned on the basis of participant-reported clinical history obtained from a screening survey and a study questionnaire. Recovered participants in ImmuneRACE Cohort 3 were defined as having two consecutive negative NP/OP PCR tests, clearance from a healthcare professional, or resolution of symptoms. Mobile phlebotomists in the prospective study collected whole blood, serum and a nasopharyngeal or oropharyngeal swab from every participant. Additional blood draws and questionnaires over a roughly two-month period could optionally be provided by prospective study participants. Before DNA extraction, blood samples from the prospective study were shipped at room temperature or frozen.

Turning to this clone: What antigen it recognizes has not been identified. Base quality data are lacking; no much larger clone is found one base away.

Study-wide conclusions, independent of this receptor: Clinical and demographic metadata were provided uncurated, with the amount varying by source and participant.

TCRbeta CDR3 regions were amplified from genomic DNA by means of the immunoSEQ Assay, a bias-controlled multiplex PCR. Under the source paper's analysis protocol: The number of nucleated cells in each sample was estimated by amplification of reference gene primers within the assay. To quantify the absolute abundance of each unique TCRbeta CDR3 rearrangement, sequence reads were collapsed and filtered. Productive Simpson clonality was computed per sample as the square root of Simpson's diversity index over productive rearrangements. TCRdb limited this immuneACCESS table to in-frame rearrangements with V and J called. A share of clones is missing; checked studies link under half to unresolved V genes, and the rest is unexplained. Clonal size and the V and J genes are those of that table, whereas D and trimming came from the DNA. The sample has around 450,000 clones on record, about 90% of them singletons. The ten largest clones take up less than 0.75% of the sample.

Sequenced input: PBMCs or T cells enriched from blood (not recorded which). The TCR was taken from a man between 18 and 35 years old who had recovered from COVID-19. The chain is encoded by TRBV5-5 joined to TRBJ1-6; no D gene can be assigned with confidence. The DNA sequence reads TGTGCCAGCAGCTTGTACGGGAATAATTCACCCCTCCACTTT. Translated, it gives CASSLYGNNSPLHF. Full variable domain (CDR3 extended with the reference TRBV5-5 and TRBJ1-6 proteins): DAGVTQSPTHLIKTRGQQVTLRCSPISGHKSVSWYQQVLGQGPQFIFQYYEKEERGRGNFPDRFSARQFPNYSSELNVNALLLGDSALYLCASSLYGNNSPLHFGNGTRLTVT.